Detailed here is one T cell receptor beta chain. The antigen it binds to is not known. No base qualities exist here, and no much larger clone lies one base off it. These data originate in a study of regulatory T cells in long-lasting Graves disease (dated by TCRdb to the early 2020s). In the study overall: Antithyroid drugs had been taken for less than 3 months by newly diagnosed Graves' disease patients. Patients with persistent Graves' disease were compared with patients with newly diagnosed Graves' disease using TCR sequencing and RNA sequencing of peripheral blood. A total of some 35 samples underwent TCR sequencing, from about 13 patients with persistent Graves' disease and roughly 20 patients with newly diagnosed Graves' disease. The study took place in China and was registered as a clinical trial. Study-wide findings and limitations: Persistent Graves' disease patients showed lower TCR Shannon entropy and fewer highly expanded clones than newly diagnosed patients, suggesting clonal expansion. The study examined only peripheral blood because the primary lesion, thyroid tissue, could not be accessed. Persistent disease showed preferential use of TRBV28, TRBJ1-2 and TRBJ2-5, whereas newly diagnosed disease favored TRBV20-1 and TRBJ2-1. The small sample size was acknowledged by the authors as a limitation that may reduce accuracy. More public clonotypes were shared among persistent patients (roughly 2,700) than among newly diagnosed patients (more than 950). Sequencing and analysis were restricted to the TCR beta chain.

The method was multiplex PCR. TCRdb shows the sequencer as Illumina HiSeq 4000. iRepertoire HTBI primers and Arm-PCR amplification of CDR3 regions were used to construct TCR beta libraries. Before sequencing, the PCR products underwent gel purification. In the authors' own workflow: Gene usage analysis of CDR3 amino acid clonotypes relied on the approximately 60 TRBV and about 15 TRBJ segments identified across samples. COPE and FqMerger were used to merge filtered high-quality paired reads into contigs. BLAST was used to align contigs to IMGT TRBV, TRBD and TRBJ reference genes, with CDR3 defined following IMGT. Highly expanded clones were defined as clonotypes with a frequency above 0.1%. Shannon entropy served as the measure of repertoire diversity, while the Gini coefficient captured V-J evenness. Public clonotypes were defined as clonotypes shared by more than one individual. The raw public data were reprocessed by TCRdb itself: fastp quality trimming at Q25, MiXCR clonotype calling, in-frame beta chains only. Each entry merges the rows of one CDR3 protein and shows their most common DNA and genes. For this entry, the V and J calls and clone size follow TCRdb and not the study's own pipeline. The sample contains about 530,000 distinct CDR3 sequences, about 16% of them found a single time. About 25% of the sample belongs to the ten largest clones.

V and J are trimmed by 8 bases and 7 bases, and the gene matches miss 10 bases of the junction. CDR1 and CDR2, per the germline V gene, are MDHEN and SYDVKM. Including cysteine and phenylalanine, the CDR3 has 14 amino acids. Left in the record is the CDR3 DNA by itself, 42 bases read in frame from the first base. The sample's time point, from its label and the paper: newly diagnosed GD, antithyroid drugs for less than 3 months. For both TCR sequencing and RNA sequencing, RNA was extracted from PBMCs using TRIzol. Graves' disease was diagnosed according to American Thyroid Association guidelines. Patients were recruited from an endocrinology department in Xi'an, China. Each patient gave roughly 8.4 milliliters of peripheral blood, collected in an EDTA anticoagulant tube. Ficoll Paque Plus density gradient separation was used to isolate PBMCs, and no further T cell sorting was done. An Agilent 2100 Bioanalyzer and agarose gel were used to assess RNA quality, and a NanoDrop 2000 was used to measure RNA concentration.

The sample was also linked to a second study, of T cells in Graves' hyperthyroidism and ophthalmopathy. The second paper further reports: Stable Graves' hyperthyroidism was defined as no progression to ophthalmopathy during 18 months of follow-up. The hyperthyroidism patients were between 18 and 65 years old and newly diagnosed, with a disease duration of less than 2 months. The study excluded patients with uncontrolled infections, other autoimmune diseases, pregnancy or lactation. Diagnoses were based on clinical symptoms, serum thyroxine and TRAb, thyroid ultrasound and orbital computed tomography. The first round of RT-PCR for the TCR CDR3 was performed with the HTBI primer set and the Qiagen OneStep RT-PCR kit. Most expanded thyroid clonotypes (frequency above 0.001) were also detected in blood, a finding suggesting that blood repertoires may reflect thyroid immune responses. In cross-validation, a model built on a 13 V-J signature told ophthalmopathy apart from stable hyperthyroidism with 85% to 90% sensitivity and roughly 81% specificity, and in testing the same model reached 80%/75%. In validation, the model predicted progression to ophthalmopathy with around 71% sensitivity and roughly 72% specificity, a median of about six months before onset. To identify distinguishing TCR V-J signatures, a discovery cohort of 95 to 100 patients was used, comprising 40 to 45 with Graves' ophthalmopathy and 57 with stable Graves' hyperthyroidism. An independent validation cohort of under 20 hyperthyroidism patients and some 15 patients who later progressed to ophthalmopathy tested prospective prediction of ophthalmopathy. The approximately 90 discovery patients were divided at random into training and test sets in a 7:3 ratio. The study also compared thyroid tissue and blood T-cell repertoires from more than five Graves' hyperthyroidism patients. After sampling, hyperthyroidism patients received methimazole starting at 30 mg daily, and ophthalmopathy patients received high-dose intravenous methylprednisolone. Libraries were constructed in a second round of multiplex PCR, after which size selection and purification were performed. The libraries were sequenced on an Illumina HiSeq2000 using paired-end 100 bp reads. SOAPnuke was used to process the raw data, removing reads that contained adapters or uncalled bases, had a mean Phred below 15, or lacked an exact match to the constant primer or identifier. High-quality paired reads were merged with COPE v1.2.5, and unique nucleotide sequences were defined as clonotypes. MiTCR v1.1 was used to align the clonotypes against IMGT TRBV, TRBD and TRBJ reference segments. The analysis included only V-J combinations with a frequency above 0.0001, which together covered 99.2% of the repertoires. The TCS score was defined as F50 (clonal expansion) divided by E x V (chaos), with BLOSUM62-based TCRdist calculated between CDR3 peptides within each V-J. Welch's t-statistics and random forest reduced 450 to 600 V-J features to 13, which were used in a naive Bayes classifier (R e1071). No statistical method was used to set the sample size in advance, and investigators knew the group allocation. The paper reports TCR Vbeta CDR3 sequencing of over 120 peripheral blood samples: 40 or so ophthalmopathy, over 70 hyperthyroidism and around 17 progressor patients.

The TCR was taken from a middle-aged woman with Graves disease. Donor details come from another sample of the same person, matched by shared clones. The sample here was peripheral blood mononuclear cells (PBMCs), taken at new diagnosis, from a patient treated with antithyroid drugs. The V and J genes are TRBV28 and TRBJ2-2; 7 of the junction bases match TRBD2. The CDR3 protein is CASGGLVVVGELFF. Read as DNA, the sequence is TGTGCCAGCGGAGGACTAGTCGTGGTCGGGGAGCTGTTTTTT.